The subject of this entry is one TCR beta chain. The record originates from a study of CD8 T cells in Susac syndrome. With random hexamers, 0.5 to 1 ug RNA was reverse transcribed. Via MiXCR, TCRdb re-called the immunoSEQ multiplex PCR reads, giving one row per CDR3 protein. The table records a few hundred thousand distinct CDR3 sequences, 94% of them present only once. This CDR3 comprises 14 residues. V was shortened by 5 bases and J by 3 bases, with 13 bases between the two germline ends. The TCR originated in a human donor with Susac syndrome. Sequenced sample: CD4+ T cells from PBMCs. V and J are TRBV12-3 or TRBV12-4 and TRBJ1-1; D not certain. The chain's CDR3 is CASSPIPRDTEAFF. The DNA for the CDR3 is TGTGCCAGCAGTCCGATACCCCGGGACACTGAAGCTTTCTTT.